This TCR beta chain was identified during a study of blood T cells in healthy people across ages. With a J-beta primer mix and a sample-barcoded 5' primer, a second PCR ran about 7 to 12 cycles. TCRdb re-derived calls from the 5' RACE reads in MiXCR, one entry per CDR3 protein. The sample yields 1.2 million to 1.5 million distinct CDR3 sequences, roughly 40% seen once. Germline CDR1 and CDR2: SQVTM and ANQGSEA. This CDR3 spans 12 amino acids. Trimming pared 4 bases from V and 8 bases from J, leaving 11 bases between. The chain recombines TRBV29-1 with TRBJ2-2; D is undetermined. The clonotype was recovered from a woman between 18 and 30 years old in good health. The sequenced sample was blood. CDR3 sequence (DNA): TGCAGCGTTGCGTCCGGCCGGGGGGAGCTGTTTTTT. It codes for CSVASGRGELFF.